This TCR beta chain was documented in a study of blood T cell repertoires in COVID-19. Across the whole study: Both acute and convalescent COVID-19 samples were obtained from the United States, Italy and Spain. Sample material is recorded as cDNA or gDNA derived from T cells, B-cell-depleted T cells, or PBMCs.

This CDR3 has 13 amino acids. V dropped 7 bases and J dropped 2 bases, with 13 bases sitting between them. Germline-derived CDR1 and CDR2 are SGHRS and YFSETQ. Original processing notes: Reference gene primer amplification in the assay estimated nucleated cell counts. TCRdb's table, derived via immunoSEQ multiplex PCR, lists solely in-frame clones and lacks some. The V and J calls and clone size were taken over from that table, and D and trimming were inferred from the DNA. The sample lists fewer than 100,000 clones, around 91% occurring once. The V call is TRBV5-1, the J call TRBJ2-7; D possibly corresponds to TRBD2 (5 bases). Sequences were obtained from peripheral blood. This clonotype was obtained from a woman between 45 and 60 years old in a cohort sampled during active COVID-19. The CDR3 region is CASCRGPTYEQYF. The DNA of the CDR3 is TGCGCCAGCTGTCGAGGGCCAACCTACGAGCAGTACTTC.